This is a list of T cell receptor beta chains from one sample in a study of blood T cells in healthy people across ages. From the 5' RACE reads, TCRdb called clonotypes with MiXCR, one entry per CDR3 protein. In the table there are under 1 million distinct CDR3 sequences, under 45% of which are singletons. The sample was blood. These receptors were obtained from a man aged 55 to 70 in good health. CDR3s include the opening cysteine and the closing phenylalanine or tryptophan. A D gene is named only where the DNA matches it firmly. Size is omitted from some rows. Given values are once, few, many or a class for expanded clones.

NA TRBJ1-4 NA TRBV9 TGTGCCAGCAGCCAGGGGTCGGGTAATGAAAAACTGTTTTTT CASSQGSGNEKLFF
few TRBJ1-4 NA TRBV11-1 TGTGCCAGCAGCCGATCCAGGGTGGAAAAACTGTTTTTT CASSRSRVEKLFF
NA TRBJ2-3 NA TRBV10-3 TGTGCCATCAGTGAGCCAGGGGCAGGGACGGGTACGCAGTATTTT CAISEPGAGTGTQYF
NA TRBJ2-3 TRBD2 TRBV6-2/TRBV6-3 TGTGCCAGCAGCCCGGGGGGGAGCACAGAGACGCAGTATTTT CASSPGGSTETQYF
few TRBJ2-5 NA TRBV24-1 TGTGCCACCAGTGATTTCGGGACACCCCAAGAGACCCAGTACTTC CATSDFGTPQETQYF
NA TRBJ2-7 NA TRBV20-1 TGCAGTGCGGCCAAGGGTCAGTACGAGCAGTACTTC CSAAKGQYEQYF
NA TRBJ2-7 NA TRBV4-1 TGCGCCAGCAGCCAACGGGCGGCGGATAACTACGAGCAGTACTTC CASSQRAADNYEQYF
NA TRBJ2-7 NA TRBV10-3 TGTGCCATCAGTGAGTCGGCAACCTCCGGCGACGAGCAGTACTTC CAISESATSGDEQYF
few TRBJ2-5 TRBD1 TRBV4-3 TGCGCCAGCAGCCAAGATCTTCCGACAGGGTCTGAGACCCAGTACTTC CASSQDLPTGSETQYF
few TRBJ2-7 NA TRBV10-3 TGTGCCATCAGTGAACTGCCTTACGAGCAGTACTTC CAISELPYEQYF
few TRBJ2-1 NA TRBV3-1 TGTGCCAGCAGCCAAGAAATAACCGGTCATGAGCAGTTCTTC CASSQEITGHEQFF
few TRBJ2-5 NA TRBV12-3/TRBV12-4 TGTGCCAGCAGTTTAGACCTCAAGTACCAAGAGACCCAGTACTTC CASSLDLKYQETQYF
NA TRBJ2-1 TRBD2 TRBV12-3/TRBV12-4 TGTGCCAGCGGGCGGGGGGGCTACAATGAGCAGTTCTTC CASGRGGYNEQFF
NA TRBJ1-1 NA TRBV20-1 TGCAGTGCATTAGACCAGGGTATGAACACTGAAGCTTTCTTT CSALDQGMNTEAFF
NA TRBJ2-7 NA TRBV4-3 TGCGCCAGCAGCCGAGAAATTGGTTACGAGCAGTACTTC CASSREIGYEQYF
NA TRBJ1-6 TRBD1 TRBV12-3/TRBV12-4 TGTGCCAGCAGTAACGGACAGGGGACCTCACCCCTCCACTTT CASSNGQGTSPLHF
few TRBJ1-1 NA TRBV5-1 TGCGCCAGCAGCCCCACAGGGTTTGAAGCTTTCTTT CASSPTGFEAFF
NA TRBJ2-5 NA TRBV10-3 TGTGCCATCAGTAGCGATTACGTCAGGGAGACCCAGTACTTC CAISSDYVRETQYF
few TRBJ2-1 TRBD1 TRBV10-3 TGTGCCATCAGTGAGTTGACAGGGGGGAATGAGCAGTTCTTC CAISELTGGNEQFF
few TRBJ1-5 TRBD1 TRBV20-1 TGCAGTGCTCGATCCGGGACAGAATATCAGCCCCAGCATTTT CSARSGTEYQPQHF
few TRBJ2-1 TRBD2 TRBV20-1 TGCAGTGCTAGAGTAGCGGGGGGGCTGATATCCTACAATGAGCAGTTCTTC CSARVAGGLISYNEQFF
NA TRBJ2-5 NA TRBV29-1 TGCAGCGTTGCAGGGTTAGAGACCCAGTACTTC CSVAGLETQYF
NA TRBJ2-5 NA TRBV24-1 TGTGCCACCAGTGATTTGCGCACGGAAGAGACCCAGTACTTC CATSDLRTEETQYF
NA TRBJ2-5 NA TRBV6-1 TGTGCCAGCAGAGCTACTCCTCGGACAGATCAAGAGACCCAGTACTTC CASRATPRTDQETQYF
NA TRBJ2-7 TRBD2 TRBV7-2 TGTGCCAGCAGCCCCCTGGGGAGGGGCCTGAGCTCCTACGAGCAGTACTTC CASSPLGRGLSSYEQYF
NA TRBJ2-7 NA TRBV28 TGTGCCAGTTCCGTGGTCGGGTACGAGCAGTACTTC CASSVVGYEQYF
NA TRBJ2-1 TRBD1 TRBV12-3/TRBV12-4 TGTGCCAGCAGCCCTACCCGACAGGGCAGCATTGTGCAGTTCTTC CASSPTRQGSIVQFF
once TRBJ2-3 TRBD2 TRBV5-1 TGCGCCAGCAGCCATGATGGGAGGGTGGGCACAGATACGCAGTATTTT CASSHDGRVGTDTQYF
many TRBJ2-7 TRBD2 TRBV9 TGTGCCAGCAGCGTTACAGCGGGGGGTACCTACGAGCAGTACTTC CASSVTAGGTYEQYF
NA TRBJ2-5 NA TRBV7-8 TGTGCCAGCACCCCTCCAGCGCAAGAGACCCAGTACTTC CASTPPAQETQYF
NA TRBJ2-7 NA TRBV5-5 TGTGCCAGCACTGGGGGCAGCCTCTACGAGCAGTACTTC CASTGGSLYEQYF
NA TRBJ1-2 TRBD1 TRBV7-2 TGTGCCAGCAGCTTACGAATGGACAGGGAGAACTATGGCTACACCTTC CASSLRMDRENYGYTF
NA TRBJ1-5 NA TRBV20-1 TGCAGTGCTAGAGATCCCTTGTCGGCTCAGCCCCAGCATTTT CSARDPLSAQPQHF
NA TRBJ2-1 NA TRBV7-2 TGTGCCAGCAGCTTCGGGACACCCATCGATGAGCAGTTCTTC CASSFGTPIDEQFF
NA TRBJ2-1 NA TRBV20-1 TGCAGTGCCATACACCCGGAGAGGTACAATGAGCAGTTCTTC CSAIHPERYNEQFF
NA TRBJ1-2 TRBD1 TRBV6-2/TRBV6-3 TGTGCCAGCAGTTCCGGAGACAGGGCACGCTACACCTTC CASSSGDRARYTF
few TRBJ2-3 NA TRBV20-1 TGCAGTGCCCCATGGGGCACAGATACGCAGTATTTT CSAPWGTDTQYF
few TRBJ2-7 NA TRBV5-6 TGTGCCAGCAGCTTGGTTACCAAGGACGAGCAGTACTTC CASSLVTKDEQYF
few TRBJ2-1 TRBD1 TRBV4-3 TGCGCCAGCAGCCGACAGGGACGCAATGAGCAGTTCTTC CASSRQGRNEQFF
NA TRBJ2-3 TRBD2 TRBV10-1 TGCGCCAGCAGCCGGACTAGCGGGGCGACTAGGGATACGCAGTATTTT CASSRTSGATRDTQYF
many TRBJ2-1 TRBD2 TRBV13 TGTGCCAGCACCCCCGGGGGGTACAATGAGCAGTTCTTC CASTPGGYNEQFF
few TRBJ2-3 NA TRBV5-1 TGCGCCAGCAGCTTGTATGTAGAGGATACGCAGTATTTT CASSLYVEDTQYF
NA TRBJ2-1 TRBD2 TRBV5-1 TGCGCCAGCAGCGGCGGGGGGGGAAACAATGAACAGTTCTTC CASSGGGGNNEQFF
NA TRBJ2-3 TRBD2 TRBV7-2 TGTGCCAGCAGCTTGGCGGGACTAGCGGGGGGGTATTTT CASSLAGLAGGYF
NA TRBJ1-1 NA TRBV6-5 TGTGCCAGCAGTTACTCAGCGGGGGGCGGATTCCGGACCTGGGCTTTCTTT CASSYSAGGGFRTWAFF
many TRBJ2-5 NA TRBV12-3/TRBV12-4 TGTGCCAGCAGCCTAGAGTGGGGCCCCCCTCGGGAGACCCAGTACTTC CASSLEWGPPRETQYF
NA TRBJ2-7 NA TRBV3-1 TGTGCCAGCAGCCAGAGAGGGGTCGAGCAGTACTTC CASSQRGVEQYF
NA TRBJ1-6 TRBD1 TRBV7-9 TGTGCCAGCAGCTCTGTCCAGGGGGCTAATTCACCCCTCCACTTT CASSSVQGANSPLHF
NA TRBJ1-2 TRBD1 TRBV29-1 TGCAGCGTTGAAGATCCCCCGACAGGGTATTATGGCTACACCTTC CSVEDPPTGYYGYTF
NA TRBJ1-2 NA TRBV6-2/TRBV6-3 TGTGCCAGCAGTTCCGGACGGGGGAGAGCTAACTATGGCTACACCTTC CASSSGRGRANYGYTF
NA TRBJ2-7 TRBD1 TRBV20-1 TGCAGTGCTAGATCGGGCGACAGGGTTCCCTACGAGCAGTACTTC CSARSGDRVPYEQYF
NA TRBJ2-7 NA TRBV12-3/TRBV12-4 TGTGCCAGCAGTGAAGGGGCTGCAAGGCACGAGCAGTACTTC CASSEGAARHEQYF